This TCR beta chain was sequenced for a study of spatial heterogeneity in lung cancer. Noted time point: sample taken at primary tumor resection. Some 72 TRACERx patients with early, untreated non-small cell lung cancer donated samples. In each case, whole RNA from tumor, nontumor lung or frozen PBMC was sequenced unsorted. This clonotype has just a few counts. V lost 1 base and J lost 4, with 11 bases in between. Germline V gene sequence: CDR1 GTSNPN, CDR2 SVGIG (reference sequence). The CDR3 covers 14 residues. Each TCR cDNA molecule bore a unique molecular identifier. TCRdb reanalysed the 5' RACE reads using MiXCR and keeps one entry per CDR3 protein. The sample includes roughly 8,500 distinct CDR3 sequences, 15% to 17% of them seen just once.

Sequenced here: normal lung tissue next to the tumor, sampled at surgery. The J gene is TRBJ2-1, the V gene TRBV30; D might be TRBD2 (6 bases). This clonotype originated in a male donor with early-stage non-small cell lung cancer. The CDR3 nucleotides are TGTGCCTGGAGTGGGGACTGGCAATACAATGAGCAGTTCTTC. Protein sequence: CAWSGDWQYNEQFF.